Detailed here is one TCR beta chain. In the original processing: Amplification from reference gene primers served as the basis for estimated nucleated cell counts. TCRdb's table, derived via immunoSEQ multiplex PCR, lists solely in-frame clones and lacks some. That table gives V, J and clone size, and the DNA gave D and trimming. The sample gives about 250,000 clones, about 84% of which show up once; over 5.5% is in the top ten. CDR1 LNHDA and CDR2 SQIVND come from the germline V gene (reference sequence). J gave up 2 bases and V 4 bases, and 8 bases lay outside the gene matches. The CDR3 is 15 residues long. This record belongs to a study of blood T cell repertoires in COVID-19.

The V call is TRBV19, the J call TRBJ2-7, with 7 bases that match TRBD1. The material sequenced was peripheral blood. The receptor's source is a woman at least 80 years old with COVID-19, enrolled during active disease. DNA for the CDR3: TGTGCCAGTAGTAGTACAGGGGTCGGGACCTACGAGCAGTACTTC. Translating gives CASSSTGVGTYEQYF.